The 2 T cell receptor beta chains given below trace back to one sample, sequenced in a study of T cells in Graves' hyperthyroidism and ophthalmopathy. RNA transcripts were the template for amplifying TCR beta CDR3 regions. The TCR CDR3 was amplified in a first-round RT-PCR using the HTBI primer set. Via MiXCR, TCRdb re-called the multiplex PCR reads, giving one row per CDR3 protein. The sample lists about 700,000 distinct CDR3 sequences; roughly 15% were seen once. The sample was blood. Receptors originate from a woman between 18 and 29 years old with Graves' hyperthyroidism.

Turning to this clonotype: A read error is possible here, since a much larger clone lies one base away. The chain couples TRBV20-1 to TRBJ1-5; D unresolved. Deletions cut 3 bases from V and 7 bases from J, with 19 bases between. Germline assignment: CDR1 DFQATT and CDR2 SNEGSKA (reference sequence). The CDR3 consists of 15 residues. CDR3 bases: TGCAGTGCTAGCTCCAGGACTTTGGTGGGGCAGCCCCAGCATTTT. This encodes CSASSRTLVGQPQHF.

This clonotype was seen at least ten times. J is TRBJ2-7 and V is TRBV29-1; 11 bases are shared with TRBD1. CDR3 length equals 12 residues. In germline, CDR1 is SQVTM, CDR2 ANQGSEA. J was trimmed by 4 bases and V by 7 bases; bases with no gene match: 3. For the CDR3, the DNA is TGCAGCGCTGGGACAGGGGGATACGAGCAGTACTTC. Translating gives CSAGTGGYEQYF.